This T cell receptor (beta chain) is drawn from a study of vaccination and CD4 T cells after COVID-19. Study overall: Taking of post-vaccine samples occurred a median approximately 76 days after dose two (range 14 to 241). Overlapping spike peptides of SARS-CoV-2, HCoV-NL63, HCoV-OC43 and HCoV-229E stimulated the cells.

About this clonotype itself: Its matching antigen is unknown.

Treatment: roughly 10-day PBMC culture with coronavirus spike peptide pools or control peptides (ViraFEST assay). The unexposed donor's CD4+ T cells were collected before the COVID-19 pandemic (2011-2018). About 2.1 million PBMCs were grown per well alongside roughly 9 IU/ml IL-2 and 7.5 to 10 ug/ml peptide pools. General study findings and limits: Early post-infection timepoints were not included, and relatively few convalescent patients were studied.

Cultured CD4+ T cells had their DNA profiled by the Oncomine TCR Beta short-read assay. The genomic DNA was obtained from cultured CD4+ T cells by extraction with the QIAamp micro DNA kit. Each CDR3 protein gets one entry after TCRdb re-called the PCR reads with MiXCR. Of more than 10,000 distinct CDR3 sequences listed, approximately 30% are singletons. The TCR comes from a human donor in good health. The source material was CD4+ T cells from blood, cultured in vitro.

In DNA form, the CDR3 reads TGCAGTGCTAAGGACAGGGAGGGGGGTAGTGGGCCCCAGCATTTT. It specifies CSAKDREGGSGPQHF. The chain recombines TRBV20-1 with TRBJ1-5; 8 bases map to TRBD1. J gave up 9 bases and V 4 bases, and 14 bases lay outside the gene matches. This CDR3 comprises 15 residues. Germline V lookup: CDR1 DFQATT, CDR2 SNEGSKA (reference sequence).